A selection of T cell receptor beta chains follows, all from one sample in a study of shared clonotypes between healthy human individuals. Sequencing used immunoSEQ multiplex PCR; TCRdb keeps in-frame clones, though not all of them. Among just over 2,000,000 clones listed, approximately 95% were seen once. Sample: naive CD8+ T cells sorted from blood. The origin of the receptors is a man aged 18-30 years in good health. Each CDR3 is given with its conserved first and last residue. D genes are given only for firm matches. Clone size is given for some rows only: seen once, a few or many times, or a class if the clone is expanded.

TRBJ1-2 | - | TRBV6-1 | - | CASSEARRPYGYTF | TGTGCCAGCAGTGAAGCGCGGAGGCCCTATGGCTACACCTTC
TRBJ2-4 | - | TRBV7-2 | - | CASSLDPLWGSKNIQYF | TGTGCCAGCAGCTTAGACCCACTATGGGGGTCCAAAAACATTCAGTACTTC
TRBJ2-5 | - | TRBV29-1 | - | CSVEDRGGQETQYF | TGCAGCGTTGAAGATCGGGGAGGCCAAGAGACCCAGTACTTC
TRBJ2-1 | TRBD1 | TRBV5-4 | - | CASSLEGTGLFNEQFF | TGTGCCAGCAGCTTGGAAGGGACAGGGCTCTTCAATGAGCAGTTCTTC
TRBJ2-7 | TRBD2 | TRBV9 | - | CASSVGGSGSYEQYF | TGTGCCAGCAGCGTAGGGGGTAGCGGGTCCTACGAGCAGTACTTC
TRBJ2-3 | - | TRBV6-6 | once | CATHGGTDTQYF | TGTGCCACCCATGGGGGCACAGATACGCAGTATTTT
TRBJ1-6 | - | TRBV19 | - | CASSIGGSPLHF | TGTGCCAGTAGTATAGGGGGTTCACCCCTCCACTTT
TRBJ1-5 | - | TRBV19 | - | CASSILGGNQPQHF | TGTGCCAGTAGTATACTTGGTGGCAATCAGCCCCAGCATTTT
TRBJ2-7 | - | TRBV7-8 | once | CASSFRGAYEQYF | TGTGCCAGCAGCTTTCGGGGTGCCTACGAGCAGTACTTC
TRBJ1-1 | - | TRBV30 | - | CAWDRGQIAFF | TGTGCCTGGGACCGGGGCCAGATTGCTTTCTTT
TRBJ2-3 | TRBD2 | TRBV7-9 | - | CASRVAGGRQGTDTQYF | TGTGCCAGCAGAGTAGCGGGGGGCCGGCAGGGCACAGATACGCAGTATTTT
TRBJ2-3 | TRBD2 | TRBV30 | once | CAWKGLEWYTQYF | TGTGCCTGGAAGGGACTAGAATGGTATACGCAGTATTTT
TRBJ1-1 | - | TRBV10-3 | - | CAIMETANTEAFF | TGTGCCATCATGGAGACAGCGAACACTGAAGCTTTCTTT
TRBJ2-7 | TRBD2 | TRBV7-8 | - | CASSSGLAGELYEQYF | TGTGCCAGCAGCTCCGGACTAGCGGGGGAACTCTACGAGCAGTACTTC
TRBJ2-7 | TRBD1 | TRBV11-2 | - | CAFSIRGQSYEQYF | TGTGCCTTCTCAATTCGGGGACAGTCCTACGAGCAGTACTTC
TRBJ1-1 | - | TRBV30 | - | CAWTWGGGTEAFF | TGTGCCTGGACCTGGGGGGGCGGCACTGAAGCTTTCTTT
TRBJ2-7 | TRBD2 | TRBV2 | - | CASQQSGTSPVGEQYF | TGTGCCAGTCAGCAATCCGGGACTAGCCCAGTGGGCGAGCAGTACTTC
TRBJ2-7 | - | TRBV30 | once | CAWSSYASTYEQYF | TGTGCCTGGAGTAGTTATGCGTCCACCTACGAGCAGTACTTC
TRBJ1-2 | - | TRBV2 | - | CASRGQDSYGYTF | TGTGCCAGCAGGGGACAAGATAGCTATGGCTACACCTTC
TRBJ2-1 | - | TRBV4-2 | - | CASSPEARWNEQFF | TGTGCCAGCTCCCCGGAGGCCAGATGGAATGAGCAGTTCTTC
TRBJ2-7 | TRBD2 | TRBV4-3 | - | CASSPGLAREQYF | TGCGCCAGCAGCCCGGGACTAGCTAGGGAGCAGTACTTC
TRBJ2-5 | TRBD1 | TRBV27 | - | CASSGTGEETQYF | TGTGCCAGCAGTGGGACAGGGGAGGAGACCCAGTACTTC
TRBJ1-6 | TRBD1 | TRBV2 | - | CASRELTGYRDSPLHF | TGTGCCAGCAGAGAACTGACAGGGTATAGGGATTCACCCCTCCACTTT
TRBJ1-2 | - | TRBV5-4 | - | CASRYTGLVYGYTF | TGTGCCAGCAGATATACAGGGCTCGTCTATGGCTACACCTTC
TRBJ2-1 | TRBD2 | TRBV27 | once | CASSFLGLAGNNEQFF | TGTGCCAGCAGTTTTTTGGGACTAGCGGGAAACAATGAGCAGTTCTTC
TRBJ2-7 | TRBD2 | TRBV19 | - | CASSIFSGSGPYEQYF | TGTGCCAGTAGTATATTTAGCGGGAGTGGTCCCTACGAGCAGTACTTC
TRBJ2-2 | TRBD1 | TRBV28 | - | CASRHRGSLNTGELFF | TGTGCCAGCAGACACAGGGGGTCTTTGAACACCGGGGAGCTGTTTTTT
TRBJ1-1 | TRBD1 | TRBV7-9 | - | CASSLGTGEVSEAFF | TGTGCCAGCAGCCTGGGGACAGGGGAAGTATCTGAAGCTTTCTTT
TRBJ2-7 | TRBD1 | TRBV27 | - | CASSLPGTGTYEQYF | TGTGCCAGCAGTTTACCAGGGACAGGAACCTACGAGCAGTACTTC
TRBJ2-5 | - | TRBV2 | - | CASRGDTGRETQYF | TGTGCCAGCAGGGGGGACACAGGGCGCGAGACCCAGTACTTC
TRBJ2-7 | TRBD2 | TRBV7-9 | - | CASSDLAGVPYEQYF | TGTGCCAGCAGCGACCTAGCGGGGGTGCCCTACGAGCAGTACTTC
TRBJ2-3 | - | TRBV6-5 | - | CASSYGVSSTDTQYF | TGTGCCAGCAGTTACGGGGTTTCTAGCACAGATACGCAGTATTTT
TRBJ2-7 | TRBD1 | TRBV27 | - | CASSTSVGTGAFGQGNEQYF | TGTGCCAGCAGTACCTCAGTCGGGACAGGCGCCTTTGGACAGGGTAACGAGCAGTACTTC
TRBJ2-7 | TRBD2 | TRBV7-9 | once | CASSSRGTSGNPYEQYF | TGTGCCAGCAGCTCACGGGGGACTAGCGGGAACCCCTACGAGCAGTACTTC
TRBJ2-7 | TRBD1 | TRBV5-6 | - | CASSLAGTGGYEQYF | TGTGCCAGCAGCTTGGCCGGGACAGGGGGCTACGAGCAGTACTTC
TRBJ2-7 | - | TRBV5-1 | - | CASSLVVGDEQYF | TGCGCCAGCAGCTTGGTGGTCGGGGACGAGCAGTACTTC
TRBJ1-1 | - | TRBV10-3 | - | CAISDGNTEAFF | TGTGCCATCAGTGATGGTAACACTGAAGCTTTCTTT
TRBJ2-7 | TRBD2 | TRBV27 | - | CASSLLVAGESYEQYF | TGTGCCAGCAGTTTATTGGTAGCGGGCGAATCCTACGAGCAGTACTTC